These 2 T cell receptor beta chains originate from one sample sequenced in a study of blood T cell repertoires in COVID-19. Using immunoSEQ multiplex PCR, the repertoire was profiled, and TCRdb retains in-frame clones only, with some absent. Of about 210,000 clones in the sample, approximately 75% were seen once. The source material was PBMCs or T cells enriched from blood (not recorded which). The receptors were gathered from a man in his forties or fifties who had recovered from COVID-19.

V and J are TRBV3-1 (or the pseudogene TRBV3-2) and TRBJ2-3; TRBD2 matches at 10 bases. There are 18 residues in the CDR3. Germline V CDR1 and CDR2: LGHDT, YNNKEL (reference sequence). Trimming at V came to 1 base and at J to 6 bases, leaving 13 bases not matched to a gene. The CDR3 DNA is TGTGCCAGCAGCCAAGCGGTTGGTAGCGGGGGGCGAAGGGATACGCAGTATTTT. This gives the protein CASSQAVGSGGRRDTQYF.

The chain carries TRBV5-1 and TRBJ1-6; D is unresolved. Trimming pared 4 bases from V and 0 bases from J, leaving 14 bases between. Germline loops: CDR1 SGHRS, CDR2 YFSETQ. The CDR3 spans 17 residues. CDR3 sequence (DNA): TGCGCCAGCAGCCCCGACCCACAGAGCTCCTATAATTCACCCCTCCACTTT. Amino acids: CASSPDPQSSYNSPLHF.